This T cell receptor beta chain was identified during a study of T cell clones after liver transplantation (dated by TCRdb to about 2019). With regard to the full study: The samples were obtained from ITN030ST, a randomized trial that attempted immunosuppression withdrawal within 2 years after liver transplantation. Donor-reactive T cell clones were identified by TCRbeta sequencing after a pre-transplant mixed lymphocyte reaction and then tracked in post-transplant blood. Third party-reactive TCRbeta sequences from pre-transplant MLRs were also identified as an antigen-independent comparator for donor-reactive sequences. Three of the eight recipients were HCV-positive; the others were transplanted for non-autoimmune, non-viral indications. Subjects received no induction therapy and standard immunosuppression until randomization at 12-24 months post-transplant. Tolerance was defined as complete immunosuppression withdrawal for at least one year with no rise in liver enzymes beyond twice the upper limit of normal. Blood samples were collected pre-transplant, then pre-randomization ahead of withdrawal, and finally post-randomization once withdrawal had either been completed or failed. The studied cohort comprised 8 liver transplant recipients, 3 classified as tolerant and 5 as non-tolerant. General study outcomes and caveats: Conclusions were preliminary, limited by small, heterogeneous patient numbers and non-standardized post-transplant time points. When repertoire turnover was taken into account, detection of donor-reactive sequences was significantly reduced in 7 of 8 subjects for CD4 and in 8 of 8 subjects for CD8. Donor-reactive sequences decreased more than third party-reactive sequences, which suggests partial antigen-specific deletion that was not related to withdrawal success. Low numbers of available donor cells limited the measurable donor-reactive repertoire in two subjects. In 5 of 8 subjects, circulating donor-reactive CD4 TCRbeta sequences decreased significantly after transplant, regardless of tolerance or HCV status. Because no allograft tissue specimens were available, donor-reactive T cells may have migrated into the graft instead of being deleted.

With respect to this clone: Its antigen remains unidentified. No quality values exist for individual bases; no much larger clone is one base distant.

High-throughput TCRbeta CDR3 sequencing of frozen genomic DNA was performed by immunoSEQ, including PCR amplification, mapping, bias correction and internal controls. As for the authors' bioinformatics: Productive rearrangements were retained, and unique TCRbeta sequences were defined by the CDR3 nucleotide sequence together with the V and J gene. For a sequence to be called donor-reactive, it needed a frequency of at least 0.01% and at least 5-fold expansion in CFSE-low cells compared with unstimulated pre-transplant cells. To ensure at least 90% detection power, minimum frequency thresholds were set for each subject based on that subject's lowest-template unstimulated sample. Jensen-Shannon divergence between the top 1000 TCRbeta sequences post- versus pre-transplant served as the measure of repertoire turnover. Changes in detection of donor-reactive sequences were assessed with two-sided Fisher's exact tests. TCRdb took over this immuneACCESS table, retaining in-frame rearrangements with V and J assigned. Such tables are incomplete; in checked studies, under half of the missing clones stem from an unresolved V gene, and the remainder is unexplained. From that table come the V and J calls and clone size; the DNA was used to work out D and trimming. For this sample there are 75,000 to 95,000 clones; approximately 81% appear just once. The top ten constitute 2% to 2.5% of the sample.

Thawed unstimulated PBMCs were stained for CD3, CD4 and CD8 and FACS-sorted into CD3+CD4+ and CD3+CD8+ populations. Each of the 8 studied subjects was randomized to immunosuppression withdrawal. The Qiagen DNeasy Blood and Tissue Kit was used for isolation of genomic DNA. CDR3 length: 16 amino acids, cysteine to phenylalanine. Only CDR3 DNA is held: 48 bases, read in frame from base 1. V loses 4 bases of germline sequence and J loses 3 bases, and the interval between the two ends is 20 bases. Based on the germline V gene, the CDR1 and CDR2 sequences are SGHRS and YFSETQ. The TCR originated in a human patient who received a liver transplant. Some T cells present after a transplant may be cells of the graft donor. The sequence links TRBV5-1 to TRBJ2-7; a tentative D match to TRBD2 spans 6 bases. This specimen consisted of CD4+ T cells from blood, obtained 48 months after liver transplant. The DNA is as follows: TGCGCCAGCAGCCGAGATCCGGAGGGAGTAAACTACGAGCAGTACTTC. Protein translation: CASSRDPEGVNYEQYF.